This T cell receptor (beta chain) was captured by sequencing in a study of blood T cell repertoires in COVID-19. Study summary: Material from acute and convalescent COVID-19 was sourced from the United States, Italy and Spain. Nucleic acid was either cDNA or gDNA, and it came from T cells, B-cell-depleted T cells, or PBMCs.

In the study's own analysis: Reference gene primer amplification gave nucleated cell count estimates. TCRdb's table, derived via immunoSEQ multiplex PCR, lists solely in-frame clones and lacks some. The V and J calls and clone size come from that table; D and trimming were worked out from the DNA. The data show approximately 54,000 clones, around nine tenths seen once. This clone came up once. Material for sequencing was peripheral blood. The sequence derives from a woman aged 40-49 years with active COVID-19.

CDR3 loop: CASSAGTGNGYYGYTF. The CDR3, as DNA: TGTGCCAGCAGTGCCGGGACAGGGAACGGTTACTATGGCTACACCTTC. The chain employs TRBV6-6 and TRBJ1-2; 9 nucleotides line up with TRBD1. This CDR3 has 16 amino acids. CDR1 and CDR2 from the germline V gene are MNHNY and SVGAGI (reference sequence). J was trimmed by 3 bases and V by 5 bases; bases with no gene match: 10.